This TCR beta chain originates from a study of OX40 agonist ivuxolimab in advanced cancers. Study summary: Patients' therapy was ivuxolimab, an antibody that acts as an agonist of OX40 (CD134).

Germline V gives CDR1 LGHNA, CDR2 YSLEER. V lost 4 bases and J 7 bases, leaving 19 bases between the germline ends. There are 16 residues in the CDR3. Profiling relied on immunoSEQ multiplex PCR, and the TCRdb table lists in-frame clones only, not all of them. The sample shows roughly 100,000 clones, approximately 81% of them seen only once. The chain carries TRBV4-3 and TRBJ2-2, with a possible D match to TRBD1 (5 bases). This specimen was CD4+ or CD8+ T cells sorted from blood, taken in a trial of the OX40 agonist ivuxolimab. The receptor was derived from an adult with an advanced solid tumor such as melanoma, head and neck, liver or kidney cancer. DNA of the CDR3: TGCGCCAGCAGCCCCGCAGGGTCGATGTGGAGCGGGGAGCTGTTTTTT. It codes for CASSPAGSMWSGELFF.